This TCR beta chain was sequenced during a study of blood T cell repertoires in COVID-19. Turning to the study itself: Both acute and convalescent COVID-19 samples were obtained from the United States, Italy and Spain. T cells, B-cell-depleted T cells, or PBMCs supplied cDNA or gDNA.

With 5 bases clipped from V and 4 bases from J, the junction kept 5 bases outside the gene matches. From germline, CDR1 is MNHEY and CDR2 SVGAGI. CDR3 length: 14 amino acids. Original data processing: Estimated nucleated cell counts came from reference gene primer amplification. Data came from immunoSEQ multiplex PCR; TCRdb stores just in-frame clones and leaves some out. D and trimming were read from the DNA, whereas the V and J calls and clone size are those reported in that table. This sample has 50,000 or so clones; 83% occur once, and the top ten carry over 15%. Sequenced sample: peripheral blood. V usage is TRBV6-5 and J usage is TRBJ1-1; 9 positions match TRBD1. This receptor was identified in a man between 35 and 55 years old with acute or convalescent COVID-19. CDR3 residues: CASSPGTGITEAFF. Written as DNA, the CDR3 is TGTGCCAGCAGTCCCGGGACAGGGATCACTGAAGCTTTCTTT.